Shown below are 20 T cell receptor beta chains from a single sample sequenced in a study of human thymus T cells. Thymus pieces cut out during corrective heart surgery were the tissue that was used. Some clones are missing from TCRdb's copy, which holds only in-frame ones; the method was immunoSEQ multiplex PCR. The sample has 65,000 to 90,000 clones, around 95% seen once. The sample comprised thymus tissue. The receptors stem from a girl in the first two years of life with a congenital heart defect but otherwise immunologically healthy.

The V gene is TRBV10-3, the J gene TRBJ2-7; no reliable D call. Germline V lookup: CDR1 ENHRY, CDR2 SYGVKD. CDR3 length: 13 amino acids. Trimming shortened V by 4 bases and J by 5 bases, and 12 bases separated the two germline ends. CDR3 DNA: TGTGCCATCAGTGTAGGTAGAGACCACGAGCAGTACTTC. Its protein is CAISVGRDHEQYF.

V and J are TRBV18 and TRBJ2-3, with D possibly TRBD1 on 5 matching bases. This CDR3 spans 15 amino acids. The V end was cut by 3 bases, the J end by 0 bases, with 10 bases between. From germline, CDR1 is KGHSH and CDR2 LQKENI. CDR3 bases: TGTGCCAGCTCACCTACAGGTCTAAGCACAGATACGCAGTATTTT. The encoded protein is CASSPTGLSTDTQYF.

The chain links TRBV11-2 to TRBJ1-4, with 9 bases aligning to TRBD1. Germline V CDR1 and CDR2: SGHAT, FQNNGV. Unmatched junction bases numbered 12, after V lost 5 bases and J lost 8 bases. The CDR3 has 16 residues. CDR3 in amino acids: CASSNSADRGGEKLFF. In nucleotides, the CDR3 is TGTGCCAGCAGCAATAGCGCGGACAGGGGTGGCGAAAAACTGTTTTTT.

V gene TRBV19 combines with J gene TRBJ2-7, with 10 bases matching TRBD1. The CDR3 sequence is 15 residues long. CDR1 is LNHDA, CDR2 SQIVND, per germline (reference sequence). The J segment lost 4 bases and the V segment lost 2 bases, leaving 5 bases of the junction unmatched. CDR3 sequence: CASSIPDRGPYEQYF. In nucleotides, the CDR3 is TGTGCCAGTAGTATACCCGACAGGGGGCCGTACGAGCAGTACTTC.

The CDR3 reads CASSDSTTGGGIYTF. CDR3 sequence (DNA): TGTGCCAGCAGTGACTCGACGACAGGGGGCGGTATCTACACCTTC. The V and J genes are TRBV6-4 and TRBJ1-2; TRBD1 matches 10 bases. Per germline, CDR1 MRHNA and CDR2 SNTAGT. With 0 bases clipped from V and 10 bases from J, the junction kept 8 bases outside the gene matches. The CDR3 runs 15 residues.

The gene calls are TRBV18 and TRBJ2-6, with D maybe TRBD1 (6 bases). Per the germline V gene, CDR1 is KGHSH and CDR2 is LQKENI. Trimming removed 8 bases at V and 0 bases at J, with 14 bases between. The CDR3 totals 16 residues. The CDR3, as DNA: TGTGCCAGCCACAGGGCTGGTTCCTCTGGGGCCAACGTCCTGACTTTC. Residues: CASHRAGSSGANVLTF.

J is TRBJ2-1 and V is TRBV5-6; TRBD2 matches at 7 bases. Germline trimming cut 2 bases from V and 14 bases from J; bases unmatched to any gene: 4. Germline values: CDR1 SGHDT, CDR2 YYEEEE. This CDR3 has 11 residues. The DNA of the CDR3 is TGTGCCAGCAGCTTAGGACTAGGGAAGTTCTTC. Translation gives CASSLGLGKFF.

V and J are TRBV18 and TRBJ1-4; D gene ambiguous. Germline CDR1 is KGHSH and CDR2 is LQKENI. This CDR3 region has 14 residues. The V and J ends lost 6 bases and 2 bases respectively, with 10 bases between them. The CDR3 region is CASSANGTNEKLFF. CDR3 nucleotide sequence: TGTGCCAGCTCGGCAAACGGGACTAATGAAAAACTGTTTTTT.

J is TRBJ2-7 and V is TRBV7-6, with D maybe TRBD1 (5 bases). Germline lookup yields CDR1 SGHVS and CDR2 FNYEAQ. CDR3 length equals 15 residues. Trimming removed 2 bases from V and 6 bases from J, with 17 bases in between. CDR3 nucleotides: TGTGCCAGCAGCTTAAATCAAGGGGTTGGCCTCGAGCAGTACTTC. Protein: CASSLNQGVGLEQYF.

CDR3 nucleotides: TGTGCCAGCAGTTTTCTCCAGGGTAACATGAACACTGAAGCTTTCTTT. Encoded protein: CASSFLQGNMNTEAFF. This chain uses TRBV28 with TRBJ1-1; tentatively, D is TRBD1 (5 bases). Germline V gene data show CDR1 as MDHEN and CDR2 as SYDVKM. Trimming removed 3 bases at V and 0 bases at J, with 14 bases between. CDR3 size: 16 residues.

The chain is built from TRBV7-9 and TRBJ2-2; D possibly corresponds to TRBD2 (6 bases). Germline CDR1 is SEHNR and CDR2 is FQNEAQ (reference sequence). Between the trimmed V and J ends, which lost 5 bases and 5 bases, there was a span of 18 bases. This CDR3 region has 16 residues. This chain's CDR3 is CASSPPPGEPTGELFF. DNA for the CDR3: TGTGCCAGCAGCCCCCCGCCGGGGGAGCCTACCGGGGAGCTGTTTTTT.

The chain links TRBV5-1 to TRBJ2-5; a possible D gene is TRBD1 (5 bases). The CDR3 is 14 residues long. Trimming shortened V by 4 bases and J by 0 bases, and 10 bases separated the two germline ends. Germline V gene sequence: CDR1 SGHRS, CDR2 YFSETQ. This chain's CDR3 is CASSLTGDQETQYF. CDR3 DNA: TGCGCCAGCAGCCTTACAGGCGACCAAGAGACCCAGTACTTC.

The rearrangement uses TRBV27 and TRBJ2-3, with TRBD1 matching over 8 bases. Germline CDR1 is MNHEY and CDR2 is SMNVEV (reference sequence). This CDR3 is 16 amino acids long. V lost 3 bases to trimming and J lost 7 bases; unmatched junction nucleotides: 12. The CDR3 region is CASSFYETGAPYTQYF. The CDR3 DNA sequence: TGTGCCAGCAGTTTTTACGAGACAGGGGCCCCGTATACGCAGTATTTT.

Points on this clone: This same CDR3 is encoded by further DNA sequences in the sample. The chain is built from TRBV27 and TRBJ1-1, with D tentatively TRBD1 (6 bases). V lost 2 bases to trimming and J lost 4 bases, with 8 bases between them. Germline V gene data show CDR1 as MNHEY and CDR2 as SMNVEV (reference sequence). The CDR3 has 13 residues. This CDR3 is CASSLDRTTEAFF. In DNA, the CDR3 is TGTGCCAGCAGTTTAGACAGGACCACTGAAGCTTTCTTT.

V and J are TRBV14 and TRBJ2-1, with 11 bases aligning to TRBD2. Germline CDR1 is SGHDN and CDR2 is FVKESK. The CDR3 consists of 23 residues. The V gene end was trimmed by 0 bases and the J gene end by 3 bases; junction bases not matched to a gene: 22. The DNA of the CDR3 is TGTGCCAGCAGCCAAGATTCGTGGGGGATCTTTCCCGGGACTAGCGGCCTCTACAATGAGCAGTTCTTC. Amino acids: CASSQDSWGIFPGTSGLYNEQFF. The whole variable domain, filled in from reference TRBV14 and TRBJ2-1, reads EAGVTQFPSHSVIEKGQTVTLRCDPISGHDNLYWYRRVMGKEIKFLLHFVKESKQDESGMPNNRFLAERTGGTYSTLKVQPAELEDSGVYFCASSQDSWGIFPGTSGLYNEQFFGPGTRLTVL.

V is TRBV7-2 and J is TRBJ2-3; TRBD2 aligns across 7 bases. Germline CDR1 is SGHTA and CDR2 is FQGNSA. CDR3 length: 14 amino acids. V was clipped by 1 base and J by 4 bases; unmatched bases: 2. CDR3 loop: CASSLGGGSDTQYF. CDR3 sequence (DNA): TGTGCCAGCAGCTTAGGGGGAGGGTCAGATACGCAGTATTTT.

The rearrangement links TRBV18 to TRBJ2-4, with TRBD1 identical over 9 bases. This CDR3 is 15 amino acids long. CDR1 is KGHSH, CDR2 LQKENI, per germline. The V and J ends lost 5 bases and 6 bases, in that order; junction bases with no gene match: 8. The CDR3 DNA reads as TGTGCCAGCTCAACCGGGACAGGGAGGGCAAACATTCAGTACTTC. It yields the protein CASSTGTGRANIQYF.

The CDR3 coding sequence is TGTGCCAGCAGCCCAACTCCTCGGGAGGACGGGGTTTGCACAGATACGCAGTATTTT. Its protein is CASSPTPREDGVCTDTQYF. This chain joins TRBV5-4 and TRBJ2-3; TRBD2 matches 7 bases. The CDR3 extends over 19 amino acids. CDR1 SGHNT and CDR2 YYREEE come from the germline V gene (reference sequence). V lost 4 bases to trimming and J lost 1 base; unmatched junction nucleotides: 18.

J is TRBJ1-5 and V is TRBV28; D is undetermined. This CDR3 is built from 14 residues. Trimming removed 5 bases from V and 6 bases from J, with 14 bases in between. CDR1 and CDR2 from the germline V gene are MDHEN and SYDVKM. The CDR3 DNA reads as TGTGCCAGCAGTCTCCCCCCGGATCGTCAGCCCCAGCATTTT. Translated, it gives CASSLPPDRQPQHF.

The rearrangement links TRBV7-2 to TRBJ2-7; TRBD1 matches at 9 bases. Germline V gene sequence: CDR1 SGHTA, CDR2 FQGNSA. The CDR3 has 18 residues. The V gene end was trimmed by 5 bases and the J gene end by 2 bases; junction bases not matched to a gene: 16. DNA for the CDR3: TGTGCCAGCAGCCGTACAGGGGGCCCTTTAGATTGGACCTACGAGCAGTACTTC. Translated: CASSRTGGPLDWTYEQYF.